A single sample gave rise to the 22 T cell receptor beta chains below, sequenced in a study of Graves' ophthalmopathy and Graves' hyperthyroidism. Using RNA transcripts, the TCR beta CDR3 regions were amplified. After a first-round RT-PCR with HTBI primers, a second-round multiplex PCR was run. MiXCR, applied by TCRdb to the multiplex PCR reads, yields one record per CDR3 protein. The repertoire includes around 1,200,000 distinct CDR3 sequences, approximately 35% of them detected once, and 11% sits in the top ten. Sequenced input: peripheral blood or thyroid tissue (not recorded which). The source of these receptors is an adult man with Graves' hyperthyroidism.

The sample holds many counts of this clonotype. CDR3 sequence reads: CASSPSVGANEKLFF. The CDR3 nucleotides are TGTGCCAGCAGCCCGTCGGTAGGGGCTAATGAAAAACTGTTTTTT. The V call is TRBV7-2, the J call TRBJ1-4; a possible D gene is TRBD1 (5 bases). This CDR3 has 15 amino acids. V lost 5 bases and J lost 3, with 13 bases in between. Germline V lookup: CDR1 SGHTA, CDR2 FQGNSA.

This clonotype was detected many times. The rearrangement links TRBV25-1 to TRBJ2-7; 9 nucleotides agree with TRBD1. CDR1 and CDR2 (germline): MGHDK, SYGVNS. The CDR3 is 16 amino acids. Trimming removed 6 bases from V and 4 bases from J; junction bases left unmatched: 13. The CDR3 DNA is TGTGCCAGCAGAGCCCCCCGGGGACAGGGTCGGTACGAGCAGTACTTC. It codes for CASRAPRGQGRYEQYF.

J is TRBJ1-2 and V is TRBV12-3 or TRBV12-4; TRBD1 might be the D (5 bases). Between the trimmed V and J ends, which lost 7 bases and 4 bases, there was a span of 13 bases. The length of the CDR3 is 13 residues. CDR3 in DNA: TGTGCCAGCAAAGGAAGGGGACTCTATGGCTACACCTTC. This gives the protein CASKGRGLYGYTF.

This clonotype has a handful of counts. V is TRBV12-3 or TRBV12-4 and J is TRBJ2-5; D not resolved. Trimming took 4 bases from V and 2 from J, leaving 14 bases between them. The CDR3 loop spans 15 amino acids. In nucleotides, the CDR3 is TGTGCCAGCAGTTACTCACCGGACGGACAAGAGACCCAGTACTTC. The encoded protein is CASSYSPDGQETQYF.

This clonotype has a count of ten or more. J is TRBJ2-7 and V is TRBV14, with a possible D match to TRBD2 (5 bases). Germline V lookup: CDR1 SGHDN, CDR2 FVKESK. CDR3 size: 13 residues. The ends were cut back, 10 bases at V and 8 bases at J, with 21 bases in the middle. CDR3 nucleotides: TGTGCCACCAAATTACATACCGGAGGCCAGCAGTACTTC. It translates to CATKLHTGGQQYF.

This clonotype was seen a few times. J is TRBJ1-6 and V is TRBV7-9; maybe TRBD1 (5 bases). The CDR3 runs 14 residues. V lost 1 base and J lost 11, with 12 bases in between. Germline assignment: CDR1 SEHNR and CDR2 FQNEAQ (reference sequence). For the CDR3, the DNA is TGTGCCAGCAGCTTAGAGGAGGGGAGTGCACCCCTCCACTTT. Its protein product is CASSLEEGSAPLHF.

This clonotype appeared many times. The rearrangement uses TRBV19 and TRBJ1-2; D unresolved. Germline CDR1 and CDR2: LNHDA and SQIVND (reference sequence). V lost 7 bases and J 1 base, leaving 13 bases between the germline ends. The CDR3 sequence is 14 residues long. CDR3 DNA: TGTGCCAGTAAACATGCAGCCGTTAACTATGGCTACACCTTC. Protein product: CASKHAAVNYGYTF.

The gene calls are TRBV10-2 and TRBJ2-6, with 9 bases matching TRBD1. Germline assignment: CDR1 WSHSY and CDR2 SAAADI. The junction had 7 bases not matched to a gene; V was cut back by 2 bases and J by 2 bases. The CDR3 is 18 residues long. CDR3 residues: CASSEIKGQGTGANVLTF. The CDR3 nucleotides are TGCGCCAGCAGTGAGATAAAAGGACAGGGGACTGGGGCCAACGTCCTGACTTTC.

This clonotype was recorded a few times. The chain carries TRBV2 and TRBJ2-5; 7 bases map to TRBD2. From germline, CDR1 is SNHLY and CDR2 FYNNEI. The V segment lost 8 bases and the J segment 5 bases; nucleotides outside the gene matches: 8. The CDR3 consists of 13 residues. The CDR3 loop reads CASFPGEGETQYF. CDR3 DNA: TGTGCCAGCTTTCCTGGGGAGGGGGAGACCCAGTACTTC.

This clonotype was counted ten times or more. The chain links TRBV13 to TRBJ2-6; the D is unclear. The CDR3 contains 15 residues. The V end was cut by 0 bases, the J end by 0 bases, with 3 bases between. Germline V CDR1 and CDR2: PRHDT, FYEKMQ (reference sequence). The CDR3 coding sequence is TGTGCCAGCAGCTTAGGTTACTCTGGGGCCAACGTCCTGACTTTC. Protein sequence: CASSLGYSGANVLTF.

Many counts were recorded for this clonotype. The rearrangement links TRBV5-1 to TRBJ1-3, with unresolved D. Between the trimmed V and J ends, which lost 4 bases and 0 bases, there was a span of 8 bases. From germline, CDR1 is SGHRS and CDR2 YFSETQ. This CDR3 comprises 14 residues. The CDR3 bases are TGCGCCAGCAGCGCCGGGGACTCTGGAAACACCATATATTTT. Translation: CASSAGDSGNTIYF.

In the case of this clonotype: Given a much more abundant clone one base away, this may be a read error. The CDR3 here is CASSPSGPGGANVLTF. The DNA for the CDR3 is TGTGCCAGCAGCCCTAGCGGCCCGGGGGGGGCCAACGTCCTGACTTTC. V usage is TRBV7-6 and J usage is TRBJ2-6; 7 bases are shared with TRBD2. Looked up from germline, CDR1 is SGHVS and CDR2 is FNYEAQ. V dropped 5 bases and J dropped 4; count of bases not matched to a gene: 8. The CDR3 runs to 16 residues.

This clonotype was recorded a few times. The V gene is TRBV7-2, the J gene TRBJ2-2; possible D gene TRBD1, 6 bases. V lost 2 bases and J lost 2, with 9 bases in between. CDR1 SGHTA and CDR2 FQGNSA come from the germline V gene. This CDR3 is built from 15 residues. The CDR3 loop reads CASSLNRANTGELFF. The DNA of the CDR3 is TGTGCCAGCAGCTTAAACAGGGCCAACACCGGGGAGCTGTTTTTT.

The chain carries TRBV7-2 and TRBJ1-6, with D possibly matching TRBD1 (5 bases). The CDR3 runs 14 residues. The V and J ends lost 6 bases and 10 bases respectively, with 16 bases between them. Germline assignment: CDR1 SGHTA and CDR2 FQGNSA. CDR3: CASRPGTSGSPLHF. DNA for the CDR3: TGTGCCAGCAGGCCCGGGACTAGCGGGTCACCCCTCCACTTT.

This chain joins TRBV19 and TRBJ2-7; D remains ambiguous. This CDR3 has 13 amino acids. CDR1 LNHDA and CDR2 SQIVND come from the germline V gene (reference sequence). Between the trimmed V and J ends, which lost 1 base and 3 bases, there was a span of 7 bases. CDR3 sequence (DNA): TGTGCCAGTAGTATAGTTTTCGGCTACGAGCAGTACTTC. Translation: CASSIVFGYEQYF. Filled out from reference TRBV19 and TRBJ2-7, the complete variable domain reads DGGITQSPKYLFRKEGQNVTLSCEQNLNHDAMYWYRQDPGQGLRLIYYSQIVNDFQKGDIAEGYSVSREKKESFPLTVTSAQKNPTAFYLCASSIVFGYEQYFGPGTRLTVT.

For this clonotype: Relative to the germline gene, one junction end is altered; a read error may explain this. The chain links TRBV7-2 to TRBJ2-7; 7 positions match TRBD2. CDR1 is SGHTA, CDR2 FQGNSA, per germline. This CDR3 spans 17 amino acids. In DNA form, the CDR3 reads TGCGCCAGCAGCCAAGAACCCCCTGGCGGGAGTCTGTACGAGCAGTACTTC. Its translation: CASSQEPPGGSLYEQYF.

This clonotype was detected many times. V usage is TRBV2 and J usage is TRBJ1-2; no clear D. V gave up 8 bases and J gave up 1 base, with 11 bases separating them. The CDR3 length is 13 residues. Germline lookup yields CDR1 SNHLY and CDR2 FYNNEI. Written as DNA, the CDR3 is TGTGCCAGCGGAGGTCGCGGTAACTATGGCTACACCTTC. Translating gives CASGGRGNYGYTF.

This clonotype was picked up a small number of times. The rearrangement uses TRBV7-9 and TRBJ2-2; D gene unclear. Germline V gene data show CDR1 as SEHNR and CDR2 as FQNEAQ (reference sequence). V was trimmed by 5 bases and J by 4 bases, leaving 11 bases between them. The length of the CDR3 is 14 residues. This CDR3 is CASSPSYSTGELFF. In DNA, the CDR3 is TGTGCCAGCAGCCCATCATACAGCACCGGGGAGCTGTTTTTT.

This clonotype was seen at least ten times. This chain uses TRBV10-3 with TRBJ1-5; D remains unclear. The CDR3 spans 12 residues. CDR1 ENHRY and CDR2 SYGVKD come from the germline V gene. V gave up 6 bases and J gave up 4 bases, with 7 bases separating them. The CDR3 DNA follows: TGTGCCATCAGGGGCCAAAATCAGCCCCAGCATTTT. Amino acid sequence: CAIRGQNQPQHF.

The V and J genes are TRBV6-5 and TRBJ2-7; the D is unclear. Trimming stripped 4 bases from V and 3 bases from J, with 16 bases between. The CDR3 consists of 15 residues. Per germline, CDR1 MNHEY and CDR2 SVGAGI. The DNA of the CDR3 is TGTGCCAGCAGTTCAGTAAGTCGGACCTTCTACGAGCAGTACTTC. It specifies CASSSVSRTFYEQYF.

This clonotype was counted a single time. Given the absence of the conserved phenylalanine or tryptophan at the CDR3 end, a read error is likely. The limits of the CDR3 on the DNA are not certain, so only TCRdb's listed CDR3 is given. The genes are TRBV15 and TRBJ2-5; the table's D call TRBD1 went unverified against the DNA. Germline assignment: CDR1 LNHNV and CDR2 YYDKDF (reference sequence). The CDR3 is 17 amino acids long, termini counted. CDR3 sequence reads: CATSSRPGTEGGYTFGS.

This clonotype was counted many times. This chain uses TRBV20-1 with TRBJ1-4, with D unresolved. The germline CDR1 and CDR2 sequences are DFQATT and SNEGSKA (reference sequence). The CDR3 is made up of 12 amino acids. The V and J ends lost 7 bases and 4 bases respectively, with 10 bases between them. The CDR3 region is CSVEPFNEKLFF. For the CDR3, the DNA is TGCAGTGTAGAGCCCTTTAATGAAAAACTGTTTTTT.